This T cell receptor beta chain was recovered during a study of T cells after yellow fever vaccination. Overall study: Preparation used SMART-Seq v4 Ultra Low Input for the low-cell-number fractions.

The length of the CDR3 is 16 residues. CDR1 and CDR2 (germline): DFQATT, SNEGSKA (reference sequence). After removal of 6 bases from V and 6 bases from J, the junction contained 18 bases not matched to a gene. TCR cDNA, made by 5'RACE template switching, carried an added universal primer site and UMIs. TCRdb itself ran the 5' RACE reads through MiXCR, one entry per CDR3 protein. The sample yields 140,000 to 150,000 distinct CDR3 sequences, 5% to 7.5% seen once. This clonotype was observed many times. What it binds is not known. Study-wide results and limits: Clones that expanded after primary vaccination mostly reappeared after the booster (roughly 96% CD4, 88% CD8). Abundant clonotypes (contaminants from the bulk population) could be present in FACS-sorted repertoires.

The origin of this receptor is a man aged 25-45 years who received the YFV17D yellow fever vaccine. The rearrangement joins TRBV20-1 to TRBJ1-1, with TRBD1 identical over 8 bases. The sequences come from CD4+ T cells sorted from PBMCs, collected 10 days after the yellow fever booster vaccination. CDR3: CSAESVRGRVVPEAFF. The CDR3 DNA follows: TGCAGTGCCGAAAGCGTCAGGGGGCGTGTGGTCCCTGAAGCTTTCTTT.